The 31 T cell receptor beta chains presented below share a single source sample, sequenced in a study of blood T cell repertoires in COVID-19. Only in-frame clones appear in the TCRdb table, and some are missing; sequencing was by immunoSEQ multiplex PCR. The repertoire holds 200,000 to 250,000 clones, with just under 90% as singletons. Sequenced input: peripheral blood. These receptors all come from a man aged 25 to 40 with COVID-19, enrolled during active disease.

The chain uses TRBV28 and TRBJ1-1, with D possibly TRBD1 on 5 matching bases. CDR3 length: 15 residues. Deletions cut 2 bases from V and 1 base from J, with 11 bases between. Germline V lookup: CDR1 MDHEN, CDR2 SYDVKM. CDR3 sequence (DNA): TGTGCCAGCAGTTTAGACAGTGATCAGAACACTGAAGCTTTCTTT. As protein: CASSLDSDQNTEAFF.

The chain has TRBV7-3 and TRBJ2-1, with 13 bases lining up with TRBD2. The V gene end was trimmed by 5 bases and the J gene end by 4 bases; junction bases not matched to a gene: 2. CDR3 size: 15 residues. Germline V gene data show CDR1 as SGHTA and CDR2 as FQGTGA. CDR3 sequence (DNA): TGTGCCAGCAGCCGGACTAGCGGGGGTTACAATGAGCAGTTCTTC. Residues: CASSRTSGGYNEQFF.

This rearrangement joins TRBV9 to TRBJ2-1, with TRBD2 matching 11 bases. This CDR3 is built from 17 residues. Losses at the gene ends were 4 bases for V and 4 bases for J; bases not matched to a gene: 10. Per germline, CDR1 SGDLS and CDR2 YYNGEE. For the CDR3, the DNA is TGTGCCAGCAGCACCCGACTAGCGGGATCGACTTACAATGAGCAGTTCTTC. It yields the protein CASSTRLAGSTYNEQFF.

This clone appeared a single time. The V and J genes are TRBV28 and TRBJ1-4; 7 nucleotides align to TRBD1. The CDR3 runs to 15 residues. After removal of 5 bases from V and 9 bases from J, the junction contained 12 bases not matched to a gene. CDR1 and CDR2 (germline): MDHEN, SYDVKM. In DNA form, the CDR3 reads TGTGCCAGCAGTACGAGAACAGGGGAATGGAAAAAACTGTTTTTT. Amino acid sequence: CASSTRTGEWKKLFF.

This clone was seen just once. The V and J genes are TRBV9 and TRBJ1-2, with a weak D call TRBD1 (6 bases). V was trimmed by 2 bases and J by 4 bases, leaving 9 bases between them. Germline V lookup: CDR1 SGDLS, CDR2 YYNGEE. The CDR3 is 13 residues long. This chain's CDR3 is CASSVETGYGYTF. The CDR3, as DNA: TGTGCCAGCAGCGTCGAGACAGGCTATGGCTACACCTTC.

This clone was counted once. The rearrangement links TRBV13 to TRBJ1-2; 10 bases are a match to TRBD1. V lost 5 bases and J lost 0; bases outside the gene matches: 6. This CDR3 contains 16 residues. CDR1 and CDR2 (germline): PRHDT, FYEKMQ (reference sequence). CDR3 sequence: CASSLRTGGPNYGYTF. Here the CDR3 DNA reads TGTGCCAGCAGCCTTCGGACAGGGGGGCCTAACTATGGCTACACCTTC.

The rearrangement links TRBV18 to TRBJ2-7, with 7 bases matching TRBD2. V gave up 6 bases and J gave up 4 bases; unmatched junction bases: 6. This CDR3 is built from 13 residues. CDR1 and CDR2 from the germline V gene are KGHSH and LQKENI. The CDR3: CASSPRLAYEQYF. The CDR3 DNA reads TGTGCCAGCTCCCCCCGACTAGCTTACGAGCAGTACTTC.

CDR3: CAWTPGVGDYGYTF. CDR3 bases: TGTGCCTGGACCCCTGGGGTCGGGGACTATGGCTACACCTTC. The chain links TRBV30 to TRBJ1-2; the D is unclear. The CDR3 spans 14 residues. CDR1 and CDR2 from the germline V gene are GTSNPN and SVGIG (reference sequence). The V end was cut by 4 bases, the J end by 3 bases, with 15 bases between.

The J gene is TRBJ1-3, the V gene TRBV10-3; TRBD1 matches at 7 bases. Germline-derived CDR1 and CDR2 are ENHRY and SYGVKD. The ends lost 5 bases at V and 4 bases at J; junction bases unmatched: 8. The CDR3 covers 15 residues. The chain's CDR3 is CAISPGQWSGNTIYF. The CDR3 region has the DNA TGTGCCATCAGTCCGGGACAGTGGTCCGGAAACACCATATATTTT.

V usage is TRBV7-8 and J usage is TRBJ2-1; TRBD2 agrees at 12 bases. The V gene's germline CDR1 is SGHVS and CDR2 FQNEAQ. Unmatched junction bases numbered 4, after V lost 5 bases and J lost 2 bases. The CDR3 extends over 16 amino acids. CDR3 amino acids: CASSPRLAGAYNEQFF. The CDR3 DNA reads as TGTGCCAGCAGCCCCAGACTAGCGGGAGCCTACAATGAGCAGTTCTTC.

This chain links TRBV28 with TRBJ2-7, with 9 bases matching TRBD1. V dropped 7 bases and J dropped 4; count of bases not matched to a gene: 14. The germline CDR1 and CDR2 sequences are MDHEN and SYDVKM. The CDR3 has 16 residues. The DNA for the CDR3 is TGTGCCAGCATCCTCCACGGGACAGGGAGAAGGTACGAGCAGTACTTC. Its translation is CASILHGTGRRYEQYF.

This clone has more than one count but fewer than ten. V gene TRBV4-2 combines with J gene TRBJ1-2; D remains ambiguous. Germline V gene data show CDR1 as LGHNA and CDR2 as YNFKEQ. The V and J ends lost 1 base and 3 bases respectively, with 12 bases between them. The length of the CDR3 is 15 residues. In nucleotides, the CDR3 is TGTGCCAGCAGCCAAGCGGCGGCCATTCACTATGGCTACACCTTC. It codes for CASSQAAAIHYGYTF.

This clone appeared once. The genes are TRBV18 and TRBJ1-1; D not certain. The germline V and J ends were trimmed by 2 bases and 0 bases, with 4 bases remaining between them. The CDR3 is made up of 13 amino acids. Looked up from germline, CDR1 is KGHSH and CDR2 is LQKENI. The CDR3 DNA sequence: TGTGCCAGCTCACCAATTATGAACACTGAAGCTTTCTTT. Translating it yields CASSPIMNTEAFF.

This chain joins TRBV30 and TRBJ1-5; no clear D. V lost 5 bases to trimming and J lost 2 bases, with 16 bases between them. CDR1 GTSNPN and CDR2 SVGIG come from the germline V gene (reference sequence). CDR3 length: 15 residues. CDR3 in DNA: TGTGCCTGGGGACTTTCCGGGAGCGGCAATCAGCCCCAGCATTTT. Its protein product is CAWGLSGSGNQPQHF.

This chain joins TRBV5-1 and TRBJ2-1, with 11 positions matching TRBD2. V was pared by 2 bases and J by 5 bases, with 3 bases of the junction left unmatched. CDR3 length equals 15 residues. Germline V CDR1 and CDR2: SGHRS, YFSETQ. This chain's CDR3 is CASSFSGRVNNEQFF. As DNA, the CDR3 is TGCGCCAGCAGCTTTAGCGGGAGGGTTAACAATGAGCAGTTCTTC.

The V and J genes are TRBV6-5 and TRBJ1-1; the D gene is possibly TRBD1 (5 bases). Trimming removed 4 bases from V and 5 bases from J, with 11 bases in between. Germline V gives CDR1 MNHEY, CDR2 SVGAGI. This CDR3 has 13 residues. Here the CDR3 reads CASSFSGGTEAFF. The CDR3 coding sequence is TGTGCCAGCAGTTTCTCCGGGGGGACTGAAGCTTTCTTT.

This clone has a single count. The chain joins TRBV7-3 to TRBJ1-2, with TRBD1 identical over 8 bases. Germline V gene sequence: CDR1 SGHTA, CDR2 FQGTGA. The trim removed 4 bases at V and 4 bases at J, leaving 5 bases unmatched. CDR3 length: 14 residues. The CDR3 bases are TGTGCCAGCAGCTCAACAGGGGGAAGCTATGGCTACACCTTC. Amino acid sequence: CASSSTGGSYGYTF. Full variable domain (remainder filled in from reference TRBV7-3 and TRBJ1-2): GAGVSQTPSNKVTEKGKYVELRCDPISGHTALYWYRQSLGQGPEFLIYFQGTGAADDSGLPNDRFFAVRPEGSVSTLKIQRTERGDSAVYLCASSSTGGSYGYTFGSGTRLTVV.

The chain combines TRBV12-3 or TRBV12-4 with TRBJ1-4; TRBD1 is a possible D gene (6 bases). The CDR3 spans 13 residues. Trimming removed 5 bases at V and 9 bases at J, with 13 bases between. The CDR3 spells CASSTRDTQKLFF. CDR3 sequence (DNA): TGTGCCAGCAGTACCCGGGACACCCAAAAACTGTTTTTT.

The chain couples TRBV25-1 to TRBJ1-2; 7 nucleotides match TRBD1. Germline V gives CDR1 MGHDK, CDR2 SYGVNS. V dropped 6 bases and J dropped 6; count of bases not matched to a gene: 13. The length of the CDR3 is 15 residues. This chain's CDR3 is CASREAGGLSHGYTF. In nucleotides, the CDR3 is TGTGCCAGCAGGGAGGCAGGGGGTTTGAGCCATGGCTACACCTTC.

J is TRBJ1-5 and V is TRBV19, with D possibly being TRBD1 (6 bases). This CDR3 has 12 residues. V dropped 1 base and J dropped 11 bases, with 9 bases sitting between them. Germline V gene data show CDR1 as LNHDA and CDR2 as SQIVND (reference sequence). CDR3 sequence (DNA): TGTGCCAGTAGTATAGGGGGGCAGACCCAGCATTTT. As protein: CASSIGGQTQHF.

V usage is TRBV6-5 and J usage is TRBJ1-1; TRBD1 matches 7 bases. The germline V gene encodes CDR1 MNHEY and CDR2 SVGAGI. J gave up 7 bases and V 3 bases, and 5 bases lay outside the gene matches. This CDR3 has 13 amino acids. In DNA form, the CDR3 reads TGTGCCAGCAGTTATAATTGGGACAGTGAAGCTTTCTTT. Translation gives CASSYNWDSEAFF.

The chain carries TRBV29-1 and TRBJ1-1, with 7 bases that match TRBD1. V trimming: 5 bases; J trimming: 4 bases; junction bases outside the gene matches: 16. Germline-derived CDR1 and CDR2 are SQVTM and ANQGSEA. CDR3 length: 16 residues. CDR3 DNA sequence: TGCAGCGTTCTACAGACAGGGAAGAATGCGGGCACTGAAGCTTTCTTT. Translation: CSVLQTGKNAGTEAFF. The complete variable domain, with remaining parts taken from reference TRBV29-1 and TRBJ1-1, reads SAVISQKPSRDICQRGTSLTIQCQVDSQVTMMFWYRQQPGQSLTLIATANQGSEATYESGFVIDKFPISRPNLTFSTLTVSNMSPEDSSIYLCSVLQTGKNAGTEAFFGQGTRLTVV.

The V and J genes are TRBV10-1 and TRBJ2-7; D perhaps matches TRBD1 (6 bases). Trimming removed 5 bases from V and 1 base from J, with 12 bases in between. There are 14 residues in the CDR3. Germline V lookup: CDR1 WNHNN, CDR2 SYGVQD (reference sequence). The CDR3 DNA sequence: TGCGCCAGCAGTCGCGAACAGGGTTCCTACGAGCAGTACTTC. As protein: CASSREQGSYEQYF.

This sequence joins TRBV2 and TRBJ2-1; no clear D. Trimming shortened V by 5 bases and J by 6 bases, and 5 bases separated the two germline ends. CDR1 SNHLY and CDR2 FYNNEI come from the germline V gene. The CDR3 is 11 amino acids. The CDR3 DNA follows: TGTGCCAGCAGTTACTCCAATGAGCAGTTCTTC. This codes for CASSYSNEQFF.

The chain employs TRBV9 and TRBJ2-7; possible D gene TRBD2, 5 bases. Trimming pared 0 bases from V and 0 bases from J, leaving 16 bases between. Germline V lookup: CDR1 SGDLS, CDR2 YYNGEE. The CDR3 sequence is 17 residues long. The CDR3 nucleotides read TGTGCCAGCAGCGTAGAGGCAACGAGCGGCCCCTCCTACGAGCAGTACTTC. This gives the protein CASSVEATSGPSYEQYF.

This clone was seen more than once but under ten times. CDR3 sequence reads: CASSLLSPSQDYGYTF. The CDR3 region has the DNA TGTGCCAGCAGCTTATTATCCCCCTCGCAGGACTATGGCTACACCTTC. The genes are TRBV7-3 and TRBJ1-2, with D unclear. The CDR3 spans 16 residues. The germline V gene has CDR1 SGHTA and CDR2 FQGTGA. Trimming shortened V by 2 bases and J by 3 bases, and 16 bases separated the two germline ends.

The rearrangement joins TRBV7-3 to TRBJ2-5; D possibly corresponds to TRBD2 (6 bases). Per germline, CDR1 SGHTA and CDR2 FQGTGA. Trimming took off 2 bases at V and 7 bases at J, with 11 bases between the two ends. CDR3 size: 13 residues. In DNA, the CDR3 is TGTGCCAGCAGCTTACGCCGGGGGAGGACCCAGTACTTC. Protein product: CASSLRRGRTQYF.

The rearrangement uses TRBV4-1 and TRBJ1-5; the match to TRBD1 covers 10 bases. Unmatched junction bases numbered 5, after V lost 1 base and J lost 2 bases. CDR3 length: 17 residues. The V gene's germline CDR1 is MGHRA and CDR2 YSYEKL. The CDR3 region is CASSQGDRGEGNQPQHF. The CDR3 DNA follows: TGCGCCAGCAGCCAAGGGGACAGGGGTGAAGGCAATCAGCCCCAGCATTTT.

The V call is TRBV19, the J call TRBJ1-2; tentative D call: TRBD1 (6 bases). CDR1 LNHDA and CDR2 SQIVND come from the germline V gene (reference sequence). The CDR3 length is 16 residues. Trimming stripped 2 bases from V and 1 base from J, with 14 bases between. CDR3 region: CASSITGGRGNYGYTF. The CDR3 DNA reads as TGTGCCAGTAGTATAACCGGCGGCAGGGGTAACTATGGCTACACCTTC.

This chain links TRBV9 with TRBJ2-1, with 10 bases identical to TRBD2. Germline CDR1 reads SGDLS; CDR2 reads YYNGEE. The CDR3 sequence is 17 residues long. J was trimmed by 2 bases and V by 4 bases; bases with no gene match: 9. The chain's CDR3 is CASSTRGSGGTYNEQFF. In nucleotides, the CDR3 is TGTGCCAGCAGCACCCGGGGTAGCGGGGGGACCTACAATGAGCAGTTCTTC.

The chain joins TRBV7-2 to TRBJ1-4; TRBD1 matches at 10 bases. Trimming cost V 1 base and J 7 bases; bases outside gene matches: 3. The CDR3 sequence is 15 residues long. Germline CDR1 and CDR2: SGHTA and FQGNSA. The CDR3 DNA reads TGTGCCAGCAGCTTAGGAGGGACAGGGGTTGAAAAACTGTTTTTT. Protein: CASSLGGTGVEKLFF.